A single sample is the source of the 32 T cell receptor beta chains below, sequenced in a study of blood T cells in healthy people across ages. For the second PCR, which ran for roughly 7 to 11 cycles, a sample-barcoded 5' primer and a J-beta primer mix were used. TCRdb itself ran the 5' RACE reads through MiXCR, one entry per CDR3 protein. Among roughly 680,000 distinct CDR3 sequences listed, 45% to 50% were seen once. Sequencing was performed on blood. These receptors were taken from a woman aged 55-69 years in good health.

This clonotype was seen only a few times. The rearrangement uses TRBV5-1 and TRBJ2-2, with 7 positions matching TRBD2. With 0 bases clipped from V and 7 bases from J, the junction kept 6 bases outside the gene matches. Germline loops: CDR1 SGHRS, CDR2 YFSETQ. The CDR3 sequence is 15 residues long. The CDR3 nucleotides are TGCGCCAGCAGCTTGGAGCTAGCGGACGACGGGGAGCTGTTTTTT. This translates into CASSLELADDGELFF.

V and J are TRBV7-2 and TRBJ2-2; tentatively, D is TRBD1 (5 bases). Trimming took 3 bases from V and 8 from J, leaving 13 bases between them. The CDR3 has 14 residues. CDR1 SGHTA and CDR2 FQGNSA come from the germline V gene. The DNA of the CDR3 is TGTGCCAGCAGCTTGTCCAGGGTGCGGGGGGAGCTGTTTTTT. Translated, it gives CASSLSRVRGELFF.

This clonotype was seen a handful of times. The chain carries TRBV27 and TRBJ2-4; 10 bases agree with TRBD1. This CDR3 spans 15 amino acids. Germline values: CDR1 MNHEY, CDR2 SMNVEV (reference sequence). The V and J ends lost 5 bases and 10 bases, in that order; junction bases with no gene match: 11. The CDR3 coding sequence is TGTGCCAGCAGTCCCTATCGGGACAGGGGTTTGATTCAGTACTTC. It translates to CASSPYRDRGLIQYF.

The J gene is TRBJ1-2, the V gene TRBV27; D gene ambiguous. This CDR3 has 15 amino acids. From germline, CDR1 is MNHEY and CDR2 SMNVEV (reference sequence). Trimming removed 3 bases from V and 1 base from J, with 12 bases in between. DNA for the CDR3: TGTGCCAGCAGTTTTAATGGGTTAGGTAACTATGGCTACACCTTC. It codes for CASSFNGLGNYGYTF.

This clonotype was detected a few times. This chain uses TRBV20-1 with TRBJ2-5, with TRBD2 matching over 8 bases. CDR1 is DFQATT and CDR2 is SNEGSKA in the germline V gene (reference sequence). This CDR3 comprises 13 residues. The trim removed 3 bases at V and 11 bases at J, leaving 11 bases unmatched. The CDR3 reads CSASYLAGVEQYF. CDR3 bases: TGCAGTGCTAGTTACCTAGCGGGTGTAGAGCAGTACTTC.

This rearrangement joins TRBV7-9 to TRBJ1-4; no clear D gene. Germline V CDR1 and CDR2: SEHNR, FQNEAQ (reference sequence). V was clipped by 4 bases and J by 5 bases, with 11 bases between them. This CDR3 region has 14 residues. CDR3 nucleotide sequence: TGTGCCAGCAGCTCTAGGCGAGAAAATGAAAAACTGTTTTTT. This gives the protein CASSSRRENEKLFF.

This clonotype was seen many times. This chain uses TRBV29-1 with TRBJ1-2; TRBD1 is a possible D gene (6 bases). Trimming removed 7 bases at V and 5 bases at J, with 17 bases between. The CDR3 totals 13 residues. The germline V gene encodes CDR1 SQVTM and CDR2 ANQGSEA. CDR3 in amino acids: CSAANREGYGYTF. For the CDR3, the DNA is TGCAGCGCTGCCAACAGGGAGGGGTATGGCTACACCTTC.

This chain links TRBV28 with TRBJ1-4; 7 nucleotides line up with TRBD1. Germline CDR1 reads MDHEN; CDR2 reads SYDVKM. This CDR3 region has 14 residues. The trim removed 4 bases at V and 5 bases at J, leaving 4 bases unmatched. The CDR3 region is CASSWTGPNEKLFF. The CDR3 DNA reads TGTGCCAGCAGTTGGACAGGCCCAAATGAAAAACTGTTTTTT.

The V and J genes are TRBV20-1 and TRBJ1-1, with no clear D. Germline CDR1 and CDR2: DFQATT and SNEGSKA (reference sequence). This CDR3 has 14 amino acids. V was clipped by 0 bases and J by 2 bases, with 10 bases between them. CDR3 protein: CSAREGNANTEAFF. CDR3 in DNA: TGCAGTGCTAGAGAAGGGAACGCTAACACTGAAGCTTTCTTT.

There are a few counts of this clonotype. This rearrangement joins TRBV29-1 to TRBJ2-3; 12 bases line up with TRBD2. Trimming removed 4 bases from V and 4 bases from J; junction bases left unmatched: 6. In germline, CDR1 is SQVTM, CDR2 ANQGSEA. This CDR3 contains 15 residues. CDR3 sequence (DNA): TGCAGCGTTGTAGGGACTAGCGGGCCCTCAGATACGCAGTATTTT. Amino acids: CSVVGTSGPSDTQYF.

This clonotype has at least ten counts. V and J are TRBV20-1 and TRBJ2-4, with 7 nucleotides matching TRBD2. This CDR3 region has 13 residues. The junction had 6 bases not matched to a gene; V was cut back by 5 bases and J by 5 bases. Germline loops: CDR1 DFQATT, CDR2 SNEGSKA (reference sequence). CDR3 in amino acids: CSAPGTNQNIQYF. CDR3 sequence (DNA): TGCAGTGCTCCCGGGACTAACCAAAACATTCAGTACTTC.

The CDR3, as DNA: TGTGCCAGCAGAGACCTAGCGGGAGCTTCGGCAGATACGCAGTATTTT. Encoded protein: CASRDLAGASADTQYF. J is TRBJ2-3 and V is TRBV6-6; 10 nucleotides match TRBD2. V lost 6 bases, J lost 4 bases, and 10 bases stayed unmatched. This CDR3 spans 16 amino acids. The germline V gene has CDR1 MNHNY and CDR2 SVGAGI (reference sequence).

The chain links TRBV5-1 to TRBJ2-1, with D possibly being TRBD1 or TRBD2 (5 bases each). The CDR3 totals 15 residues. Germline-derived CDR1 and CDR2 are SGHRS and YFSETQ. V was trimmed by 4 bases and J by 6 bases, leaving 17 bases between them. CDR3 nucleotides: TGCGCCAGCAGCCTTTCCCGGGACCACATCAATGAGCAGTTCTTC. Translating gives CASSLSRDHINEQFF.

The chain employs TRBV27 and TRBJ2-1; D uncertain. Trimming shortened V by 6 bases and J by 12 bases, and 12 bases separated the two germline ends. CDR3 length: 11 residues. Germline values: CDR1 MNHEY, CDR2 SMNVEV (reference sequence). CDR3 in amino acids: CASSEARRQFF. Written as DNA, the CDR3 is TGTGCCAGCAGCGAAGCTCGTCGGCAGTTCTTC.

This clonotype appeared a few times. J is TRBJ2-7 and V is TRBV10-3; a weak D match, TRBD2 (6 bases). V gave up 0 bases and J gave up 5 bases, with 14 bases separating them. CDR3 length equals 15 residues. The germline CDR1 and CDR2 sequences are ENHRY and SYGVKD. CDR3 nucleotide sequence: TGTGCCATCAGTGAGTCGATAGCAGGGACTGACGAGCAGTACTTC. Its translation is CAISESIAGTDEQYF.

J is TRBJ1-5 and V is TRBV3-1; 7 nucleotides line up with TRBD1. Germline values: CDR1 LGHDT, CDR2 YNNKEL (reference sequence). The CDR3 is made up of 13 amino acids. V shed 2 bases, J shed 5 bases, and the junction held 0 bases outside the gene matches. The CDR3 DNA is TGTGCCAGCAGCCAACAGGGGGATCAGCCCCAGCATTTT. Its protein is CASSQQGDQPQHF.

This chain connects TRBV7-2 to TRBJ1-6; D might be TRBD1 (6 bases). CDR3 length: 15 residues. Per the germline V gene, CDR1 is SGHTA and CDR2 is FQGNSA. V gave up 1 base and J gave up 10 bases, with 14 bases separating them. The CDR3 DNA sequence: TGTGCCAGCAGCTTAGTACACGGGGGCGGGTCACCCCTCCACTTT. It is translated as CASSLVHGGGSPLHF.

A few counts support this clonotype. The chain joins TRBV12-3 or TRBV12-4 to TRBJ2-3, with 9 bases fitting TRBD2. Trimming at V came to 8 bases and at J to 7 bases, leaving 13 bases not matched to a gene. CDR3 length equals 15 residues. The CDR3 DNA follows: TGTGCCAGCTCCGAGCTAGCGGGAAGGGAGAATACGCAGTATTTT. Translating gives CASSELAGRENTQYF.

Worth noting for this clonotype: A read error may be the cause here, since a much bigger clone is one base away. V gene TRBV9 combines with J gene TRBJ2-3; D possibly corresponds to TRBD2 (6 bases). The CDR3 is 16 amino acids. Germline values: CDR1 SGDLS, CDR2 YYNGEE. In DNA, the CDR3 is TGTGCCAGCAGCGTGGGGGGAACGGGAGACACAGATATGCAGTATTTT. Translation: CASSVGGTGDTDMQYF.

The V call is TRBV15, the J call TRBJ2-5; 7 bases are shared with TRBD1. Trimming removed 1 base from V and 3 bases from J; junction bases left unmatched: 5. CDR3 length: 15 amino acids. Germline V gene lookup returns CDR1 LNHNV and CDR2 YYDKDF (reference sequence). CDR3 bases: TGTGCCACCAGCAGAGCCCCCGGACAGGAAGAGACCCAGTACTTC. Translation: CATSRAPGQEETQYF.

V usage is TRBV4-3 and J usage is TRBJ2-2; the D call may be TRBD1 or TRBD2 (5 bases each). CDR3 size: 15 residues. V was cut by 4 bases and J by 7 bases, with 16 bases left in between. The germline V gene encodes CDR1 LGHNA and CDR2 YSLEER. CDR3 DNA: TGCGCCAGCAGCCGCCGCCTTGGGGGTGGCGGGGAGCTGTTTTTT. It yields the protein CASSRRLGGGGELFF.

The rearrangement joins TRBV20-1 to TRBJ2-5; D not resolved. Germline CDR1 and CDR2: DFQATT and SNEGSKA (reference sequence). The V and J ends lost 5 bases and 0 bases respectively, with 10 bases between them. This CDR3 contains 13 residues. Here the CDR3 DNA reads TGCAGTGCTCTCCAGATGTACCAAGAGACCCAGTACTTC. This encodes CSALQMYQETQYF.

CDR3 loop: CASSKTDRPTEAFF. CDR3 nucleotides: TGTGCCAGCAGCAAGACAGATAGACCCACTGAAGCTTTCTTT. The chain links TRBV7-2 to TRBJ1-1; TRBD1 might be the D (5 bases). V was trimmed by 5 bases and J by 4 bases, leaving 14 bases between them. Germline CDR1 reads SGHTA; CDR2 reads FQGNSA. The CDR3 is 14 amino acids.

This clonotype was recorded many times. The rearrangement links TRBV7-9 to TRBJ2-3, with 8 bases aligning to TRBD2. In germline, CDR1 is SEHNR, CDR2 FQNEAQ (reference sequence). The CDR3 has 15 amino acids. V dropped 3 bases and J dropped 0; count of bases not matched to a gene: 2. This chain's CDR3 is CASSFASGSTDTQYF. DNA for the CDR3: TGTGCCAGCAGCTTTGCTAGCGGGAGCACAGATACGCAGTATTTT.

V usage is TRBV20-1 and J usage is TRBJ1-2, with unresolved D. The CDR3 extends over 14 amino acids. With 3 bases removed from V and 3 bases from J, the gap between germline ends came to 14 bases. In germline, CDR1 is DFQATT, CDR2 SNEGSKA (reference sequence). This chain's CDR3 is CSASGDSVDYGYTF. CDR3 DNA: TGCAGTGCTAGTGGCGACTCGGTAGACTATGGCTACACCTTC.

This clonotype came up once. The CDR3 sequence is CGATSGDTQYF. For the CDR3, the DNA is TGCGGCGCTACCAGCGGTGATACGCAGTATTTT. The chain recombines TRBV29-1 with TRBJ2-3; D may be TRBD2 (5 bases). Germline V gene data show CDR1 as SQVTM and CDR2 as ANQGSEA. This CDR3 has 11 residues.

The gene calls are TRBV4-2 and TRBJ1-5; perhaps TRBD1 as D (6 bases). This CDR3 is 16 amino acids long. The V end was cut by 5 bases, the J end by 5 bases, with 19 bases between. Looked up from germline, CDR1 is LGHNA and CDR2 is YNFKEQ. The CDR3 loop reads CASSLGRGAADQPQHF. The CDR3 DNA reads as TGTGCCAGCAGCTTAGGGAGGGGGGCGGCTGATCAGCCCCAGCATTTT.

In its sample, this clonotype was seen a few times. CDR3 in amino acids: CSARAASRTSGSYEQYF. The CDR3 nucleotides are TGCAGTGCTAGAGCCGCCTCACGGACTAGCGGCTCCTACGAGCAGTACTTC. The chain has TRBV20-1 and TRBJ2-7, with 10 bases identical to TRBD2. V gave up 1 base and J gave up 0 bases; unmatched junction bases: 9. Germline V gives CDR1 DFQATT, CDR2 SNEGSKA (reference sequence). The CDR3 is 17 amino acids.

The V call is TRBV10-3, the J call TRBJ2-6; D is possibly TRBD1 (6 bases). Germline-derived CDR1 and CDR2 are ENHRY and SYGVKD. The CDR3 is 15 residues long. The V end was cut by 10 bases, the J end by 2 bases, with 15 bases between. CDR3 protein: CATQGHGAGANVLTF. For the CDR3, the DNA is TGTGCCACCCAGGGGCATGGAGCTGGGGCCAACGTCCTGACTTTC.

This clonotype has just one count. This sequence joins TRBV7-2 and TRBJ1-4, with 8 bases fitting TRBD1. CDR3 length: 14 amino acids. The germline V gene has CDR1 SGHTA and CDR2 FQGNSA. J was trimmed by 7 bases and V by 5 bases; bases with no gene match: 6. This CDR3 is CTSSPQGVGEKLFF. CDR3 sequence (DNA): TGTACCAGCAGCCCACAGGGGGTGGGTGAAAAACTGTTTTTT.

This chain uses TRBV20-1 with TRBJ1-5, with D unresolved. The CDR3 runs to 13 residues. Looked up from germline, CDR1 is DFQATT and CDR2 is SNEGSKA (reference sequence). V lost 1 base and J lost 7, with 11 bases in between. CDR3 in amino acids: CSARGGSVQPQHF. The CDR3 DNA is TGCAGTGCTAGAGGAGGGTCTGTACAGCCCCAGCATTTT.

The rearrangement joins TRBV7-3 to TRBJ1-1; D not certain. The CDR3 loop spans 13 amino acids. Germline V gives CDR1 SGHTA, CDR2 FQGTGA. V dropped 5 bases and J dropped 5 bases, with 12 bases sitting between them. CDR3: CASSLQSRTEAFF. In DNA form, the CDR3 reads TGTGCCAGCAGCCTCCAAAGTCGGACTGAAGCTTTCTTT.